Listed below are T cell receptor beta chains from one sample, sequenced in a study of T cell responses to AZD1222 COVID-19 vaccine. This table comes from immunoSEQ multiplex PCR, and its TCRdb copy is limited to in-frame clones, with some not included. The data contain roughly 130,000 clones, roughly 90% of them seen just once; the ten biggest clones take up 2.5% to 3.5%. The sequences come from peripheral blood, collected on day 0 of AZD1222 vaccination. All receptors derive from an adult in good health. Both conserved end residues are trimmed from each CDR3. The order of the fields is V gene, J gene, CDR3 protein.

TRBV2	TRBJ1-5	ASSELNQPQH
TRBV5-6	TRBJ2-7	ASSLRYEQY
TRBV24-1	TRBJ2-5	ATSDPGQMGETQY
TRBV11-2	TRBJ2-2	ASSLAPGARTGELF
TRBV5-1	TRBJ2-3	ASSLVQYTDTQY
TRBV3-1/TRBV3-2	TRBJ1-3	ASSHMDRGSGNTIY
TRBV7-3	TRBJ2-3	ASSVSGRAEDTQY
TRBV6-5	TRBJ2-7	ASSYSPGLAGGEQY
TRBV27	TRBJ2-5	ASSLSDRGGETQY
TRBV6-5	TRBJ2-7	ASSPLGYEQY
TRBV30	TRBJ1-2	AWKYFVYGAGRISNYGYT
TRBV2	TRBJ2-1	ASKADSAYNEQF
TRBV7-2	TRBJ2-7	ASSFLLEQY
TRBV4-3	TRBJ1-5	ASSRTLGPTGGNQPQH
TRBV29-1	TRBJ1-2	SVEPGYT
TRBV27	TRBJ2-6	ASSFGSPTGGNSGANVLT
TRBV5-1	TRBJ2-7	ASSRTAGPGGEQY
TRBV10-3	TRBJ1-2	AITLGSSDGYT
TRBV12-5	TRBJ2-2	ASGRLQGAGGELF
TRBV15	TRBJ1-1	ATSRDLIESGVNTEAF
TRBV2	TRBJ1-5	ASSEATVSKPQH
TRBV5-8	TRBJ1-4	ASSSSGSATNEKLF
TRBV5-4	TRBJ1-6	ASSLTGQGRNSPLH
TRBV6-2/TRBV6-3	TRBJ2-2	ASSYSPTGELF
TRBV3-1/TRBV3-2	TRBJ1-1	ASSQLVDTEAF
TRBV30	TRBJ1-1	AWSVRRTGNTEAF
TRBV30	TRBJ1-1	AWSGSSPDTEAF
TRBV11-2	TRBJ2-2	ASSLDRTGELF
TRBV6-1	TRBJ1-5	ASSGSRQGGNQPQH
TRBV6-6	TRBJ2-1	ASHAFSGSIYNEQF
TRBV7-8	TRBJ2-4	ASSLDYGDQNIQY
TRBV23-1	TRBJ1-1	ASRRKMNTEAF
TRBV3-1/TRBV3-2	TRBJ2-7	ASSQEQGRLAYEQY
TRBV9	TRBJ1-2	ASSDRTGAGYT
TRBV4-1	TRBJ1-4	ASSQDGQKLF
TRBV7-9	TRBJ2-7	ASSSTLDGWLGEQY
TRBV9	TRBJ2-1	ASSARLAAYNEQF
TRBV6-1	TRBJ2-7	ASSEGGYYEQY
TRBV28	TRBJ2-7	ASSLWGEGANEQY